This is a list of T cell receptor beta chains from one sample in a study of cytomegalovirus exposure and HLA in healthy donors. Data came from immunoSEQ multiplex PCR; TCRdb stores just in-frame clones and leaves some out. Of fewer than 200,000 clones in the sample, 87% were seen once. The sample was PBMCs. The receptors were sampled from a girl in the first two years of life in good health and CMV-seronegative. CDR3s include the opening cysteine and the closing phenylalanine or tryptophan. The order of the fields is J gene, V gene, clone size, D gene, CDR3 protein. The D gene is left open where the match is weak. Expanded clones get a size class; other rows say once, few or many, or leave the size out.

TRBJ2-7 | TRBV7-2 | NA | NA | CASSSQQLYEQYF
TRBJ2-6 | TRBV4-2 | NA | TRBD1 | CASSQVPQGTRSSGANVLTF
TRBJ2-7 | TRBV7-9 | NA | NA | CASRGGLYEQYF
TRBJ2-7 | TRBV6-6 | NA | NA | CASSSTGETTYEQYF
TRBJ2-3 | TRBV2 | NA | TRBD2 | CASWERGVIDTQYF
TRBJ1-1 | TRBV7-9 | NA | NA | CASSLASGVKTEAFF
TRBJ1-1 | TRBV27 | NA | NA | CASSLYPGRSTEAFF
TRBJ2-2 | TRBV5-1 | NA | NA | CASSLAPANGELFF
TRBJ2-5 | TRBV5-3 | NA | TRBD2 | CARSPEKREGREQYF
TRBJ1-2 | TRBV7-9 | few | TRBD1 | CASSWTGGEVANYGYTF
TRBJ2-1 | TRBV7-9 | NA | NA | CASSLALPGPTYNEQFF
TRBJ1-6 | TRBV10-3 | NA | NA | CAISEQNSPLHF
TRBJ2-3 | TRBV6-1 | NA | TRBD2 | CASSGLAGGLGTQYF
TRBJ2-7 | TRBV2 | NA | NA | CASSEEASRSYEQYF
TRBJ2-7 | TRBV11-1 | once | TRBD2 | CASSFGGTGTYPYEQYF
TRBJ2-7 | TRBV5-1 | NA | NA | CASSFAGSYEQYF
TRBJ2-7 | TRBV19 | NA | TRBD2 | CASSMTLAGPTYEQYF
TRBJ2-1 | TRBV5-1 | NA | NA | CASSLGRGPPNNEQFF
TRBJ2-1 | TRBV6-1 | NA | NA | CATSGTPGVEFF
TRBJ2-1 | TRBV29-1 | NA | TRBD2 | CSVDHVGGSSYNEQFF
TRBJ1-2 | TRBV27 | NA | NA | CASSFISPLGAGDVYGYTF
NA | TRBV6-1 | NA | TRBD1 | CASRDRGKYEQYF
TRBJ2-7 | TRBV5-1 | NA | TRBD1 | CASSSGDRGAYEQYF
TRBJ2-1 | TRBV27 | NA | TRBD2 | CASSSGTSGEKAFF
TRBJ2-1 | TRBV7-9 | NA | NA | CASSLRRVDEQFF
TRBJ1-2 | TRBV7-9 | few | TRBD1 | CASSLVQGAYGYTF
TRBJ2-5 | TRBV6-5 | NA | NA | CASSYLRYRGTQYF
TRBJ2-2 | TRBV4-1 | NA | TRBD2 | CASSQPGTSGRFGELFF
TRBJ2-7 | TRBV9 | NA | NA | CASSVSPSSYEQYF
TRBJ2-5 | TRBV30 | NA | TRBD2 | CAWSAGGVETQYF
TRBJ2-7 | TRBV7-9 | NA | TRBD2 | CSSSFGLAGTNSYEQYF
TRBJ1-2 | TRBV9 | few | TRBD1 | CASSASSGTGHGYTF
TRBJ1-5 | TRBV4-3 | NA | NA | CASSQDPTREGNQPQHF
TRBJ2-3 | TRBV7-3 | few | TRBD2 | CASSFGLRSGRQLTLPDTQYF
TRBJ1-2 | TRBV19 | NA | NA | CASTTAGVGGYTF
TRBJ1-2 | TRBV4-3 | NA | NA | CASSQDRGGAYYGYTF
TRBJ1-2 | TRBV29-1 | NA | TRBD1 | CSILTGEGYGYTF
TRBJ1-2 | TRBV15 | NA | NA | CATSEPTFSGGLLYGYTF
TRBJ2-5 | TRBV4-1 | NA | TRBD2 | CASSQVLAGKTPETQYF
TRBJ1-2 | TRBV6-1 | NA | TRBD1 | CASNRGYGYTF
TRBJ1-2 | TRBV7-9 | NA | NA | CASSLPRTEGAVGFGYTF
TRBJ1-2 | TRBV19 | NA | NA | CASSPQADLNYGYTF
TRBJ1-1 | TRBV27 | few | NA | CASSSLGDTNTEAFF
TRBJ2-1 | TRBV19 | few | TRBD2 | CASRSPGTSGRSYNEQFF
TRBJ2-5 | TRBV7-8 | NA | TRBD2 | CASSLGLAGGQETQYF
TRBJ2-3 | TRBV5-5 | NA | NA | CASSLSRTVFRDTQYF
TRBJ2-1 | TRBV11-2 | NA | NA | CASRMAGKIFYNEQFF
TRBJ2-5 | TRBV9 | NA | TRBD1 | CASSVVVAGGETQYF
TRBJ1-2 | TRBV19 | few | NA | CASMTERGPGYTF
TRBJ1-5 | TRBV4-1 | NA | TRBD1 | CASSQGQGSNQPQHF
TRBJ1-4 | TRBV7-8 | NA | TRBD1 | CASSSTGRFATNEKLFF